The 13 T cell receptor beta chains listed next were all sequenced from one sample in a study of OX40 agonist ivuxolimab in advanced cancers. Library method: the immunoSEQ multiplex PCR assay. TCRdb limited this immuneACCESS table to in-frame rearrangements with V and J called. A share of clones is missing; checked studies link under half to unresolved V genes, and the rest is unexplained. The sample has about 62,000 clones on record, 85% of them singletons. The ten largest clonotypes hold approximately 3.6% of the sample. The sample consisted of CD4+ or CD8+ T cells sorted from blood, taken in a trial of the OX40 agonist ivuxolimab. These receptors were collected from an adult with an advanced solid tumor such as melanoma, head and neck, liver or kidney cancer.

This clone was counted a few times. The chain couples TRBV30 to TRBJ1-2, with D perhaps TRBD1 (5 bases). Germline assignment: CDR1 GTSNPN and CDR2 SVGIG (reference sequence). Trimming took 1 base from V and 8 from J, leaving 14 bases between them. This CDR3 has 13 residues. The CDR3 region has the DNA TGTGCCTGGAGTGGGAATAGGGACGGCGGCTACACCTTC. Translating it yields CAWSGNRDGGYTF.

This sequence joins TRBV7-9 and TRBJ1-2; the D is unclear. V shed 7 bases and J shed 4 bases, with 10 bases lying between them. This CDR3 is 12 amino acids long. The germline gives CDR1 SEHNR, CDR2 FQNEAQ (reference sequence). CDR3 in DNA: TGTGCCAGCAAAGGCGGCGGCTATGGCTACACCTTC. Translation gives CASKGGGYGYTF.

The chain recombines TRBV6-1 with TRBJ2-3; D gene uncertain. The CDR3 totals 14 residues. Per germline, CDR1 MNHNS and CDR2 SASEGT. V lost 2 bases and J lost 1, with 7 bases in between. The CDR3 nucleotides read TGTGCCAGCAGTGAAAGACTCGGCACAGATACGCAGTATTTT. Translation: CASSERLGTDTQYF.

The J gene is TRBJ2-3, the V gene TRBV7-3, with TRBD1 identical over 11 bases. The CDR3 loop spans 16 amino acids. V lost 2 bases and J lost 4; bases outside the gene matches: 5. Germline lookup yields CDR1 SGHTA and CDR2 FQGTGA. CDR3 protein: CASSLAGQGGPDTQYF. CDR3 in DNA: TGTGCCAGCAGCTTAGCGGGACAGGGGGGCCCAGATACGCAGTATTTT.

The V call is TRBV2, the J call TRBJ2-6; tentative D call: TRBD1 (6 bases). Between the trimmed V and J ends, which lost 1 base and 0 bases, there was a span of 10 bases. From germline, CDR1 is SNHLY and CDR2 FYNNEI. The CDR3 has 17 amino acids. The CDR3 loop is CASSEGQAFSGANVLTF. Here the CDR3 DNA reads TGTGCCAGCAGTGAAGGACAGGCGTTCTCTGGGGCCAACGTCCTGACTTTC.

The V gene is TRBV15, the J gene TRBJ2-3; no reliable D call. The germline V gene has CDR1 LNHNV and CDR2 YYDKDF (reference sequence). The CDR3 length is 14 residues. The ends were cut back, 1 base at V and 0 bases at J, with 5 bases in the middle. CDR3 in amino acids: CATSRGGSTDTQYF. In nucleotides, the CDR3 is TGTGCCACCAGCAGAGGAGGCAGCACAGATACGCAGTATTTT. The entire variable domain, with the rest obtained from reference TRBV15 and TRBJ2-3, is as follows: DAMVIQNPRYQVTQFGKPVTLSCSQTLNHNVMYWYQQKSSQAPKLLFHYYDKDFNNEADTPDNFQSRRPNTSFCFLDIRSPGLGDTAMYLCATSRGGSTDTQYFGPGTRLTVL.

The chain carries TRBV15 and TRBJ1-6; no reliable D call. Germline V lookup: CDR1 LNHNV, CDR2 YYDKDF (reference sequence). Between the trimmed V and J ends, which lost 3 bases and 0 bases, there was a span of 6 bases. The CDR3 is 15 residues long. The CDR3 sequence: CATSRDLSYNSPLHF. The CDR3 bases are TGTGCCACCAGCAGGGACCTCTCCTATAATTCACCCCTCCACTTT.

This chain uses TRBV9 with TRBJ2-2; 9 bases match TRBD1. J lost 7 bases, V lost 4 bases, and 11 bases had no gene match. Germline V lookup: CDR1 SGDLS, CDR2 YYNGEE. This CDR3 region has 16 residues. This CDR3 is CASSHRTGDVGGELFF. The CDR3 DNA follows: TGTGCCAGCAGCCACCGGACAGGGGATGTGGGCGGGGAGCTGTTTTTT.

Here the CDR3 reads CASSLADGDTQYF. CDR3 DNA: TGTGCCAGCAGCTTAGCGGACGGAGATACGCAGTATTTT. The chain carries TRBV7-3 and TRBJ2-3, with D unresolved. Between the trimmed V and J ends, which lost 2 bases and 5 bases, there was a span of 8 bases. Per germline, CDR1 SGHTA and CDR2 FQGTGA. The CDR3 covers 13 residues.

This chain connects TRBV14 to TRBJ2-7; no definite D call. The CDR3 extends over 12 amino acids. Germline V CDR1 and CDR2: SGHDN, FVKESK. The V gene lost 0 bases and the J gene lost 4 bases, with 4 bases spanning the gap. The CDR3 sequence: CASSQDTYEQYF. In DNA, the CDR3 is TGTGCCAGCAGCCAAGATACGTACGAGCAGTACTTC.

This clone showed up just once. The V call is TRBV11-2, the J call TRBJ2-7; D is perhaps TRBD2 (6 bases). The V gene's germline CDR1 is SGHAT and CDR2 FQNNGV. This CDR3 is 15 amino acids long. Trimming took 6 bases from V and 0 from J, leaving 15 bases between them. Here the CDR3 reads CASRHSGASSYEQYF. In DNA form, the CDR3 reads TGTGCCAGCAGACATAGCGGCGCAAGCTCCTACGAGCAGTACTTC.

V gene TRBV2 combines with J gene TRBJ2-7; 8 bases fit TRBD1. This CDR3 comprises 13 residues. The ends lost 4 bases at V and 3 bases at J; junction bases unmatched: 2. The germline gives CDR1 SNHLY, CDR2 FYNNEI. In DNA, the CDR3 is TGTGCCAGCAGTGTGGACAGGGACTACGAGCAGTACTTC. Residues: CASSVDRDYEQYF.

The chain recombines TRBV9 with TRBJ2-5; D not resolved. The J call may be in error: the DNA end matches TRBJ2-7 better. The CDR3 runs 14 residues. Germline assignment: CDR1 SGDLS and CDR2 YYNGEE. In DNA form, the CDR3 reads TGTGCCAGCAGCGTAGCTGACGATACCTACGAGCAGTACTTC. It encodes CASSVADDTYEQYF.